This T cell receptor beta chain came from a study of CD8 T cells in Susac syndrome. When the RNA was reverse transcribed, random hexamers were used with an input of about 0.45 to 1 ug. A single record per CDR3 protein comes from TCRdb applying MiXCR to the immunoSEQ multiplex PCR reads. This sample carries under 550,000 distinct CDR3 sequences, around 85% of them seen once, and the ten largest clones take about 0.1%. Germline V CDR1 and CDR2: SGHRS, YFSETQ. There are 13 residues in the CDR3. V was trimmed by 5 bases and J by 11 bases, leaving 20 bases between them. V is TRBV5-1 and J is TRBJ2-7; D perhaps matches TRBD1 (8 bases). Sequencing was carried out using CD8+ T cells from PBMCs. The receptor was derived from a human donor with multiple sclerosis. DNA for the CDR3: TGCGCCAGCAGGGTACGAACAGGGGGGGAGAAGTACTTC. Translation gives CASRVRTGGEKYF. The whole variable domain, remainder taken from reference TRBV5-1 and TRBJ2-7, is KAGVTQTPRYLIKTRGQQVTLSCSPISGHRSVSWYQQTPGQGLQFLFEYFSETQRNKGNFPGRFSGRQFSNSRSEMNVSTLELGDSALYLCASRVRTGGEKYFGPGTRLTVT.